The rows below give T cell receptor beta chains drawn from one sample of a study of cytomegalovirus exposure and HLA in healthy donors. Libraries were prepared by immunoSEQ multiplex PCR; TCRdb keeps only in-frame clonotypes and omits some of them. Among 210,000 or so clones listed, 82% were seen once. Material for sequencing was PBMCs. The source of these receptors is a woman aged 40 to 55 in good health and CMV-seronegative. The CDR3 runs from the conserved cysteine through the conserved F or W. The D gene is left open where the match is weak. The listing skips clone size in some rows; elsewhere it reads once, few, many or a size class.

j_gene: TRBJ1-3
d_gene: .
abundance: .
v_gene: TRBV30
CDR3aa: CAWSVGSSGNTIYF
CDR3nt: TGTGCCTGGAGTGTTGGCAGCTCTGGAAACACCATATATTTT

j_gene: TRBJ2-7
d_gene: .
abundance: .
v_gene: TRBV4-2
CDR3aa: CASSQDYPVYDYEQYF
CDR3nt: TGTGCCAGCAGCCAAGATTATCCGGTGTATGACTACGAGCAGTACTTC

j_gene: TRBJ2-7
d_gene: .
abundance: .
v_gene: TRBV18
CDR3aa: CASSPPSGSYEQYF
CDR3nt: TGTGCCAGCTCACCACCGTCCGGGTCCTACGAGCAGTACTTC

j_gene: TRBJ1-3
d_gene: .
abundance: few
v_gene: TRBV6-5
CDR3aa: CASSVASSGNTIYF
CDR3nt: TGTGCCAGCAGCGTAGCCTCCTCTGGAAACACCATATATTTT

j_gene: TRBJ2-7
d_gene: TRBD2
abundance: .
v_gene: TRBV9
CDR3aa: CASSVLAGAYEQYF
CDR3nt: TGTGCCAGCAGCGTATTAGCGGGGGCGTACGAGCAGTACTTC

j_gene: TRBJ1-4
d_gene: .
abundance: .
v_gene: TRBV6-1
CDR3aa: CASSSARSLLEKLFF
CDR3nt: TGTGCCAGCAGTAGCGCGCGGTCTCTCCTGGAAAAACTGTTTTTT

j_gene: TRBJ1-5
d_gene: .
abundance: once
v_gene: TRBV19
CDR3aa: CASSILGVAGNQPQHF
CDR3nt: TGTGCCAGTAGTATCCTTGGGGTAGCGGGCAATCAGCCCCAGCATTTT

j_gene: TRBJ2-7
d_gene: TRBD2
abundance: once
v_gene: TRBV7-9
CDR3aa: CASSLSDGGRYF
CDR3nt: TGTGCCAGCAGCTTAAGTGACGGGGGGAGGTACTTC

j_gene: TRBJ1-3
d_gene: TRBD1
abundance: .
v_gene: TRBV27
CDR3aa: CARARDRFRNTIYF
CDR3nt: TGTGCCAGAGCCAGGGACAGATTCAGAAACACCATATATTTT

j_gene: TRBJ2-3
d_gene: TRBD2
abundance: .
v_gene: TRBV18
CDR3aa: CASSPLQGLARTDTQYF
CDR3nt: TGTGCCAGCTCACCTCTCCAAGGACTAGCCAGGACAGATACGCAGTATTTT

j_gene: TRBJ1-2
d_gene: .
abundance: once
v_gene: TRBV2
CDR3aa: CASSPDNNYGYTF
CDR3nt: TGTGCCAGCAGTCCGGACAACAACTATGGCTACACCTTC

j_gene: TRBJ1-1
d_gene: .
abundance: .
v_gene: TRBV2
CDR3aa: CASSEGRNTEAFF
CDR3nt: TGTGCCAGCAGTGAGGGGAGGAACACTGAAGCTTTCTTT

j_gene: TRBJ1-1
d_gene: .
abundance: .
v_gene: TRBV7-2
CDR3aa: CASSLRQEIEAFF
CDR3nt: TGTGCCAGCAGCTTACGCCAGGAAATAGAAGCTTTCTTT

j_gene: TRBJ1-1
d_gene: TRBD1
abundance: .
v_gene: TRBV5-6
CDR3aa: CASSPPDRGGGAFF
CDR3nt: TGTGCCAGCAGCCCACCCGACAGGGGAGGGGGAGCTTTCTTT